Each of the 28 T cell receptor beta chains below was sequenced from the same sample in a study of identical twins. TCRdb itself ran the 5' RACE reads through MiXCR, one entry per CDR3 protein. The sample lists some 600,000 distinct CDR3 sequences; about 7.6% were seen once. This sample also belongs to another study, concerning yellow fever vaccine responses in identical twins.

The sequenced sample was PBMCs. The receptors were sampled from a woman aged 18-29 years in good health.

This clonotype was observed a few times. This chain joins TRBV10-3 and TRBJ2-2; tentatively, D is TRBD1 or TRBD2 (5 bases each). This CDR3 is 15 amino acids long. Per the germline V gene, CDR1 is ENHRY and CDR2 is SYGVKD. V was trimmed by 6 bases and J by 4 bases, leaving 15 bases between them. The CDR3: CAISGTDKRTGELFF. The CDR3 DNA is TGTGCCATCAGCGGGACGGATAAACGCACCGGGGAGCTGTTTTTT.

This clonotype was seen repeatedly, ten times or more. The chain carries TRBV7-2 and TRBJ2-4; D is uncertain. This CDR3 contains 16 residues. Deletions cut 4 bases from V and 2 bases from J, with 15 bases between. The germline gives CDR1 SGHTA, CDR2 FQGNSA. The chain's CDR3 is CASSSSASRTKNIQYF. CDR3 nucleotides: TGTGCCAGCAGCTCCAGTGCCTCGCGTACCAAAAACATTCAGTACTTC.

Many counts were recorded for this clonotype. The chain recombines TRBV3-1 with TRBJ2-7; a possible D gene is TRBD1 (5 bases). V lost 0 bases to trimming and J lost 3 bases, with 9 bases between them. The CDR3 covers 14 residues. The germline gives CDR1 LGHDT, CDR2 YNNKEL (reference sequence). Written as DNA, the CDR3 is TGTGCCAGCAGCCAAGAAGGGGTCGTCTACGAGCAGTACTTC. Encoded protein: CASSQEGVVYEQYF.

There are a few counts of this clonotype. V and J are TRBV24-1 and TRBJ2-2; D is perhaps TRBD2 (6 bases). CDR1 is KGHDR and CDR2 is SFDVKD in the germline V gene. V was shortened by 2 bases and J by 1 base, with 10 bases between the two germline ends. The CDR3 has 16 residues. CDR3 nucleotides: TGTGCCACCAGTGATTCTGGCGGGATGAACACCGGGGAGCTGTTTTTT. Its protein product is CATSDSGGMNTGELFF.

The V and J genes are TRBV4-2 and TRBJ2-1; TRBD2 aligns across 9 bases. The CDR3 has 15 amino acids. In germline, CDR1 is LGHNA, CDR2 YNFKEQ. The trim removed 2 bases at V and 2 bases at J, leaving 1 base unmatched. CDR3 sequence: CASSQSSGTYNEQFF. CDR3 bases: TGTGCCAGCAGCCAATCTAGCGGGACCTACAATGAGCAGTTCTTC.

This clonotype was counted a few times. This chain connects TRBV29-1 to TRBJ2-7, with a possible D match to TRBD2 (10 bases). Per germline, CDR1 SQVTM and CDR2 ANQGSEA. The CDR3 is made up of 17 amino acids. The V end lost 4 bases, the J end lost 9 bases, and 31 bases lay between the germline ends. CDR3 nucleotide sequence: TGCAGCGTTGTGAAGGACAGGGGAAGCGGGAGGGCCTCGGGGCAGTACTTC. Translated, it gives CSVVKDRGSGRASGQYF.

CDR3 sequence: CASSTGLAGGPLYNEQFF. CDR3 bases: TGTGCCAGCAGTACGGGACTAGCGGGAGGACCCCTTTACAATGAGCAGTTCTTC. This chain uses TRBV6-1 with TRBJ2-1; 15 nucleotides match TRBD2. This CDR3 region has 18 residues. V trimming: 5 bases; J trimming: 4 bases; junction bases outside the gene matches: 9. Germline CDR1 is MNHNS and CDR2 is SASEGT.

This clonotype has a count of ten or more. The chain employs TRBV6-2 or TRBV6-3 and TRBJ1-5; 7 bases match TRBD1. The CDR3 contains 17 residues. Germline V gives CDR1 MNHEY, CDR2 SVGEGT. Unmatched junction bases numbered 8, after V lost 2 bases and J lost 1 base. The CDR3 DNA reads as TGTGCCAGCAGTTACGAGAACAGGGGAATGAGCAATCAGCCCCAGCATTTT. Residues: CASSYENRGMSNQPQHF.

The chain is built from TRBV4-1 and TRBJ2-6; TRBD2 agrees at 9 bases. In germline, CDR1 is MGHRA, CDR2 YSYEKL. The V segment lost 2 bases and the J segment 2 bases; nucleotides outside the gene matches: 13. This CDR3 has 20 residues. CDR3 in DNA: TGCGCCAGCAGCCAATATGGTGCGGGAGGGTCCCTCACTGGGGCCAACGTCCTGACTTTC. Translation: CASSQYGAGGSLTGANVLTF.

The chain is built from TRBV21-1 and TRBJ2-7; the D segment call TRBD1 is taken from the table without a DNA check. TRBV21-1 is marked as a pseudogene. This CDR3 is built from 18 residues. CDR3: CASSNRDRATGGLYEQYV. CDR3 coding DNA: TGTGCCAGCAGCAACCGGGACAGAGCTACAGGGGGGCTCTACGAGCAGTACGTC.

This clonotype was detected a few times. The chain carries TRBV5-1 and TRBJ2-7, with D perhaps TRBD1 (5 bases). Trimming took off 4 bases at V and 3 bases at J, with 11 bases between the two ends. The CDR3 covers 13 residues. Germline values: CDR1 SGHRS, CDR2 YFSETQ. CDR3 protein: CASSPPTGYEQYF. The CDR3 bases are TGCGCCAGCAGCCCACCCACAGGCTACGAGCAGTACTTC.

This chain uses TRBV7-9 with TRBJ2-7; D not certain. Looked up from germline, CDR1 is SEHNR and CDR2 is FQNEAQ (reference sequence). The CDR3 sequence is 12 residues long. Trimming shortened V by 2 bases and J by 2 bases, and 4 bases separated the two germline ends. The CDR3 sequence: CASSLRPYEQYV. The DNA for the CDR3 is TGTGCCAGCAGCTTACGCCCCTACGAGCAGTACGTC.

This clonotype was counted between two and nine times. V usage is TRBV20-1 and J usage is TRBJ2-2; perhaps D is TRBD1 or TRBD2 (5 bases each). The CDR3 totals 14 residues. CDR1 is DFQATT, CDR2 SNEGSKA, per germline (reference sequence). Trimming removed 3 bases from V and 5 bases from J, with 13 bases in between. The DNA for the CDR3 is TGCAGTGCTAGCCGAGGGGTTGGAACCGGGGAGCTGTTTTTT. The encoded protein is CSASRGVGTGELFF.

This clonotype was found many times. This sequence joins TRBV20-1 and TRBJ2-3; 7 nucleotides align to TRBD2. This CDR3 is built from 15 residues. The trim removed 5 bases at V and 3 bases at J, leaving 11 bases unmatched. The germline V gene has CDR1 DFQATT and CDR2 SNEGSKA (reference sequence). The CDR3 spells CSALGGWGGTDTQYF. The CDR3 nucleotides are TGCAGTGCTCTCGGGGGATGGGGAGGGACAGATACGCAGTATTTT.

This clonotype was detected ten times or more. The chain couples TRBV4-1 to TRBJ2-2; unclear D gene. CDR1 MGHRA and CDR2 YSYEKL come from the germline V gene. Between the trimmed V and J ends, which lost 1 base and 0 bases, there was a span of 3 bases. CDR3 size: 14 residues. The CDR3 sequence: CASSQGANTGELFF. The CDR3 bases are TGCGCCAGCAGCCAAGGGGCGAACACCGGGGAGCTGTTTTTT.

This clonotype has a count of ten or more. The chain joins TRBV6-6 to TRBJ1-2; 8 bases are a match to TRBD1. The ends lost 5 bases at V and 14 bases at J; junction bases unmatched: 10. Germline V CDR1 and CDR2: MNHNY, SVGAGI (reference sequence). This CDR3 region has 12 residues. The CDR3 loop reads CASSRTGPTTTF. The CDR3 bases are TGTGCCAGCAGTCGGACAGGGCCAACCACGACCTTC.

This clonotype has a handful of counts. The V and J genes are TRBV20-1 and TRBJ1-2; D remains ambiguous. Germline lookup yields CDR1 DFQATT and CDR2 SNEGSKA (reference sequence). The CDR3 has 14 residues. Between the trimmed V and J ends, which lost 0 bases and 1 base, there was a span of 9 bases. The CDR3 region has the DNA TGCAGTGCTAGAGATCTCAGAGATAACTATGGCTACACCTTC. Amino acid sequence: CSARDLRDNYGYTF.

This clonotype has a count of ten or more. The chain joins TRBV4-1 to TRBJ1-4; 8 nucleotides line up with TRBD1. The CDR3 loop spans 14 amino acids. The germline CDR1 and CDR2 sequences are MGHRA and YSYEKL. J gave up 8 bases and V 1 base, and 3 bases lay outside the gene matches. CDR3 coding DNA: TGCGCCAGCAGCCAAGGGACAGGGAGAGAAAAACTGTTTTTT. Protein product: CASSQGTGREKLFF.

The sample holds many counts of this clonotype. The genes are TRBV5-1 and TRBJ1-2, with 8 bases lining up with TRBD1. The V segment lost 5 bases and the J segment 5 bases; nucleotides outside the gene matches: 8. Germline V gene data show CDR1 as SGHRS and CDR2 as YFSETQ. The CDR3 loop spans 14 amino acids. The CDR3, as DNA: TGCGCCAGCAGAGGGACAGGAGAAACTTATGGCTACACCTTC. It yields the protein CASRGTGETYGYTF.

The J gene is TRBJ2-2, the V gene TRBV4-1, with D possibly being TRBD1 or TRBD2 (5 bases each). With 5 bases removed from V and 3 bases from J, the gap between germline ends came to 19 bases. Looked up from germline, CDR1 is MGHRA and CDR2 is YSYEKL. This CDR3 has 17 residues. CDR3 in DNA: TGCGCCAGCAGCACCCGGGACGGACCCCCCTACACCGGGGAGCTGTTTTTT. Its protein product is CASSTRDGPPYTGELFF.

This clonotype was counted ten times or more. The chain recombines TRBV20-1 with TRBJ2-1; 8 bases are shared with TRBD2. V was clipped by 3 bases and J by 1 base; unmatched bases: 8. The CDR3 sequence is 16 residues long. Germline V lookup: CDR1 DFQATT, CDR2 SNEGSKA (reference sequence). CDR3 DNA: TGCAGTGCTAGCCGCCCGACTAGCGCATCCTACAATGAGCAGTTCTTC. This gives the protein CSASRPTSASYNEQFF.

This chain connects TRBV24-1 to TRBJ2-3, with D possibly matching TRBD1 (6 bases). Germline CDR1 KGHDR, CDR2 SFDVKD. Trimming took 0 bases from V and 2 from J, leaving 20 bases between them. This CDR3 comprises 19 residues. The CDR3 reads CATSDLQWLAGQFTDTQYF. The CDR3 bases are TGTGCCACCAGTGATTTGCAATGGTTGGCCGGACAGTTCACAGATACGCAGTATTTT.

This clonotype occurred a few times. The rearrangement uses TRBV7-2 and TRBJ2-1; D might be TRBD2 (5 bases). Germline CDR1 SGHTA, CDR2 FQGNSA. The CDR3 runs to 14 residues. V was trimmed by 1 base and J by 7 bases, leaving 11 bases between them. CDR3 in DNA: TGTGCCAGCAGCTTAGTGGCAGCGGAGAATGAGCAGTTCTTC. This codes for CASSLVAAENEQFF.

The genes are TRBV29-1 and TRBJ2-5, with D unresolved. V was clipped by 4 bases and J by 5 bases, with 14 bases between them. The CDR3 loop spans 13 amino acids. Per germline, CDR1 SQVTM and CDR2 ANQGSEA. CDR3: CSVGLGKVETQYF. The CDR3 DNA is TGCAGCGTTGGTCTGGGCAAGGTGGAGACCCAGTACTTC.

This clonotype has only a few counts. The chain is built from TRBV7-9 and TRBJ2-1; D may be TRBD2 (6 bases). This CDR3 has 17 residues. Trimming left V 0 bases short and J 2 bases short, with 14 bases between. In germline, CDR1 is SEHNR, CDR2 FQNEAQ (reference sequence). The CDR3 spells CASSLAGVADTYNEQFF. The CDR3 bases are TGTGCCAGCAGCTTAGCAGGAGTAGCGGACACCTACAATGAGCAGTTCTTC.

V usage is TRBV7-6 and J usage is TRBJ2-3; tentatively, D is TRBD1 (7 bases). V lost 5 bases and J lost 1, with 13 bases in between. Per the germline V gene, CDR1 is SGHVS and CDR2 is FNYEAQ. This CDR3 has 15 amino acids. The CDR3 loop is CASSVQGGGTDTQYF. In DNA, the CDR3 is TGTGCCAGCAGCGTCCAGGGGGGAGGCACAGATACGCAGTATTTT.

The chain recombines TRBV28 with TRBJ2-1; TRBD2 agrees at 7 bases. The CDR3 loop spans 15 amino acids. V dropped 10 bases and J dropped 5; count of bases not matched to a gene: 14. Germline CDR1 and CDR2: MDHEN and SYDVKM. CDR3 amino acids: CATITRDYINNEQFF. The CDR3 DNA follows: TGTGCCACCATTACCCGGGACTATATTAACAATGAGCAGTTCTTC.

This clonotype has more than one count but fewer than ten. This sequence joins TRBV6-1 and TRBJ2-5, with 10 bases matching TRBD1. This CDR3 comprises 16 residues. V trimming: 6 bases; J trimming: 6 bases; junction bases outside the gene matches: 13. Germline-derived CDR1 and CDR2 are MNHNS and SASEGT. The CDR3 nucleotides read TGTGCCAGCAGCCAAAACTCGGGACAGGGGTCCCAGACCCAGTACTTC. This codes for CASSQNSGQGSQTQYF.